The entry below gives a single T cell receptor beta chain sequence along with its context. The clone's antigen remains unknown. No quality values exist for individual bases; no much larger clone is one base distant. The data stem from a study of blood T cell repertoires in COVID-19 (dated by TCRdb to the early 2020s). Turning to the overall study: Samples covering the acute and convalescent phases of COVID-19 were provided by collaborators in the United States, Italy and Spain. The repertoires were released in a freely available public database intended as a resource for research on the immune response to SARS-CoV-2. The prospective study material was composed of cDNA or gDNA derived from T cells, B-cell-depleted T cells, or PBMCs. Subjects who had been exposed to COVID-19, were actively infected with it, or had recovered from it provided the deeply sampled blood TCRbeta repertoires that made up the dataset. Sample metadata almost always included a de-identified subject ID, COVID-19 status, age in years and sex. Where available, HLA class I and class II types were taken from metadata supplied by the sample provider and were not determined by assay-based typing. Samples came from the ongoing ImmuneRACE study (first 160 participants) plus 1,254 subjects from 6 global collaborators.

CDR1 and CDR2 were assigned from the germline V gene (reference sequence) as MNHNY and SVGAGI. Compared with germline, V lacks 5 bases and J lacks 0 bases; bases without a gene match: 1. There are 14 amino acids in the CDR3, from cysteine to phenylalanine inclusive. Only CDR3 DNA remains: 42 bases, in frame from the first base. Each collaborating institution followed its own protocols to collect whole blood in K2EDTA tubes. For TCRbeta analysis, collaborators shipped samples in one of three forms: frozen whole blood, isolated PBMCs, or DNA extracted from either of those sample types. Beyond this particular receptor, the publication reports: How much clinical and demographic metadata was included differed by source and by participant, and the metadata was provided uncurated.

TCRbeta CDR3 regions were amplified from genomic DNA by means of the immunoSEQ Assay, a bias-controlled multiplex PCR. The authors' analysis ran thus. The number of nucleated cells in each sample was estimated by amplification of reference gene primers within the assay. To quantify the absolute abundance of each unique TCRbeta CDR3 rearrangement, sequence reads were collapsed and filtered. For each sample, productive Simpson clonality was calculated by taking the square root of Simpson's diversity index across productive rearrangements. The source is immuneACCESS, and TCRdb retained only in-frame sequences with V and J called. Part of the clones is not carried over; for the studies checked, unresolved V genes explain less than half of this, and the remainder is unexplained. From that table come the V and J calls and clone size; the DNA was used to work out D and trimming. The sample records over 85,000 clones, 70% to 90% of which are singletons. The ten biggest clones cover more than 4.5% of the sample.

The receptor was isolated from a human donor in a cohort sampled during active COVID-19. The V gene is TRBV6-6 and the J gene is TRBJ2-1; 7 nucleotides in the junction match TRBD2. Sample: peripheral blood. The nucleotides read TGTGCCAGCAGTCGCGGGAGCTCCTACAATGAGCAGTTCTTC. It codes for CASSRGSSYNEQFF.